The source of this T cell receptor beta chain is a study of shared clonotypes between healthy human individuals (dated by TCRdb to the early 2020s). Some background on the complete study: The cohort comprised two women and a few men aged 18 to 49 years. For each donor, CD4 naive and CD4 memory were each given three plates, CD8 naive was given two plates, and CD8 memory was given one plate. Different laboratories and diverse techniques were used to prepare libraries and sequence TCR repertoires, to increase sequencing depth and limit assay-specific biases. The study deeply sequenced blood TCR repertoires of five healthy adults to estimate repertoire size and the extent of clonotype sharing between individuals. Leukapheresis yielded between about 0.94 and 8.9 billion PBMCs per donor. The paper's findings and limits, for the study overall: Incomplete sequencing was indicated by rarefaction of sorted-subset datasets, despite the large sequencing depth. When several donors were compared, the shared fraction of clonotypes was 5% to 6.5% for naive CD4, about 4% for naive CD8, roughly 2.3% for memory CD4, and 0.35% to 0.4% for memory CD8. Naive subsets generally had larger estimated clonotype richness than memory subsets. Based on pairwise subsampling, the degree of clonotype sharing among donors was expected to be affected by sequencing depth. Compared with non-shared clonotypes, clonotypes shared by all four sorted-subset donors had higher generation probabilities. The small number of donors limited the genetic and exposure-history diversity represented. Sampling was restricted to blood, and TCR repertoires in tissues likely differ from the TCR repertoires found in blood.

V is cut by 3 bases and J by 5 bases, and the space between the germline ends is 16 bases. CDR1 and CDR2, looked up from the germline V gene, are MGHRA and YSYEKL. Including cysteine and phenylalanine, the CDR3 has 15 amino acids. Of the read, only the CDR3 DNA is kept; its 45 bases are in frame from base 1. Using the deep immunoSEQ assay, TCR CDR3 regions were amplified from genomic DNA by multiplex PCR. Genomic DNA extracted from each cell subset was distributed evenly over all wells of several immunoSEQ 96-well plates, and each plate served as one replicate. Each replicate PCR for sorted subsets received about 180 ng genomic DNA, equal to roughly 33,000 T cell genomes. Purified libraries were quantified with a Qubit 3.0 fluorometer, sized on a Bioanalyzer 2100, and re-quantified with the KAPA Library Quantification kit. Every immunoSEQ 96-well plate was sequenced on a dedicated single-read 150-cycle Illumina NextSeq 550 flow cell. On the study's bioinformatics: The immunoSEQ output contained only junctional sequences without quality scores, so filtering could not match that applied to full-length reads. To assign V/J genes and CDR3, sequences were annotated against IMGT germline references using PyIR, a Python wrapper for IgBLAST v1.9. Any read was removed if the V/J assignment was weak (E-value above 1e-6), the CDR3 was missing, or the read contained stop codons, out-of-frame junctions, or ambiguous translated residues. A V3J clonotype was defined by an identical inferred V gene, J gene, and CDR3 amino acid sequence. The percentage overlap between two repertoires was calculated by dividing the number of shared unique clonotypes by the size of the smaller repertoire. Repertoire richness was assessed with RTK rarefaction, the Chao1 estimator, and Recon v2.1 estimates of unobserved clonotypes. Generation probabilities for all TCRbeta clonotypes obtained by the gDNA method from a few donors were computed using OLGA. TCRdb mirrors the immuneACCESS table, restricted to in-frame sequences. Some clones are absent from its copies; in checked studies, under half trace to an unresolved V gene, and the reason for the others is unknown. V, J and clone size reflect that table, while D and trimming were determined from the DNA. This sample comprises about 2.5 million clones, around 90% of them detected only once. The ten largest clones capture approximately 0.4% of the sample.

Healthy HIV-negative adults with no recently reported acute infections or vaccinations were included as donors. All donors were Caucasian adults living in Nashville, Tennessee, USA. CD4+ T cells were enriched by magnetic negative selection, after which naive cells were positively selected on CD45RA and the negative fraction was taken as the memory subset. Blood was obtained by leukapheresis, after which PBMCs were separated by Ficoll-Histopaque density gradient centrifugation and cryopreserved in liquid nitrogen vapor phase. Analytical flow cytometry was used to check the purity and quantity of each magnetically sorted T cell population. Genomic DNA was isolated from every sorted fraction and measured by UV absorbance on a Nanodrop 2000c. This clone was seen just once. The target of this receptor is not known. Base qualities are missing; no much larger clone stands one base away.

The receptor chain draws on TRBV4-1 and TRBJ2-5; the D gene cannot be resolved reliably. The sample consisted of naive CD4+ T cells from PBMCs. This specimen's cell subset or site label, interpreted: CD45RA+ positively selected. The origin of this receptor is a man between 18 and 35 years old in good health. Some clones in this sample may be carry-over from other donors' samples. The CDR3: CASSHPGINYETQYF. The sequence in DNA is TGCGCCAGCAGCCATCCGGGCATCAACTACGAGACCCAGTACTTC.